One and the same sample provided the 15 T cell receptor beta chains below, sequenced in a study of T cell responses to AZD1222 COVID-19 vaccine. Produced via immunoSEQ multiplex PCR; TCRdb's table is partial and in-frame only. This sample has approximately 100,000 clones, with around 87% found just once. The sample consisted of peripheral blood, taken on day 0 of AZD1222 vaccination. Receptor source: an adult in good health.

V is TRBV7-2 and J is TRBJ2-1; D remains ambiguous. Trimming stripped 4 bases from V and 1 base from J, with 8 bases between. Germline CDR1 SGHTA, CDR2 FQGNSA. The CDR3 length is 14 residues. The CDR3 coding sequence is TGTGCCAGCAGCTCTGGGTGGTCCTACAATGAGCAGTTCTTC. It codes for CASSSGWSYNEQFF. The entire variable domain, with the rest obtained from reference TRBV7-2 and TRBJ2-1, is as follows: GAGVSQSPSNKVTEKGKDVELRCDPISGHTALYWYRQSLGQGLEFLIYFQGNSAPDKSGLPSDRFSAERTGGSVSTLTIQRTQQEDSAVYLCASSSGWSYNEQFFGPGTRLTVL.

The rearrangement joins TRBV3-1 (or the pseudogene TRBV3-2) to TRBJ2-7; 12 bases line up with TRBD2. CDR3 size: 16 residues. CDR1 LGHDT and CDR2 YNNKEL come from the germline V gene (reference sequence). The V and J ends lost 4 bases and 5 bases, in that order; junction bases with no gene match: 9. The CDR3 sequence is CASSRGLAGNLHEQYF. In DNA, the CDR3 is TGTGCCAGCAGCCGTGGACTAGCGGGAAACCTCCACGAGCAGTACTTC.

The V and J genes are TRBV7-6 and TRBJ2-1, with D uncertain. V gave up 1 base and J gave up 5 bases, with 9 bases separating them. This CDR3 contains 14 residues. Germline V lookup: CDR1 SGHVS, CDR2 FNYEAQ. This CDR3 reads CASSLGGINNEQFF. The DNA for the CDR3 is TGTGCCAGCAGCTTAGGTGGCATAAACAATGAGCAGTTCTTC.

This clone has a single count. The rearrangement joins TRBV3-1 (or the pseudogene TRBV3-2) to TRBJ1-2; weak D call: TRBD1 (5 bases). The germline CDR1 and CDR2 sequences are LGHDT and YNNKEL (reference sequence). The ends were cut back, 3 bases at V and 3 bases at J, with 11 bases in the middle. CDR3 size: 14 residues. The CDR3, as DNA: TGTGCCAGCAGCCATCTCCAGGGAGACTATGGCTACACCTTC. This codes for CASSHLQGDYGYTF.

CDR3 residues: CASSLDQARVPQFF. The CDR3 bases are TGTGCCAGCAGCTTAGATCAAGCCCGGGTCCCGCAGTTCTTC. V and J are TRBV11-2 and TRBJ2-1, with no clear D. Germline CDR1 reads SGHAT; CDR2 reads FQNNGV. Trimming took 0 bases from V and 12 from J, leaving 15 bases between them. The CDR3 runs 14 residues.

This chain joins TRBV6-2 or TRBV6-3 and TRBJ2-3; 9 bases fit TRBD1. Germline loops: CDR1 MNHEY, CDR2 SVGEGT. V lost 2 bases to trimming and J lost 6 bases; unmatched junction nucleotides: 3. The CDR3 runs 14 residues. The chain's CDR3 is CASSYDRGGDTQYF. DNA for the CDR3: TGTGCCAGCAGTTACGACAGGGGGGGGGATACGCAGTATTTT.

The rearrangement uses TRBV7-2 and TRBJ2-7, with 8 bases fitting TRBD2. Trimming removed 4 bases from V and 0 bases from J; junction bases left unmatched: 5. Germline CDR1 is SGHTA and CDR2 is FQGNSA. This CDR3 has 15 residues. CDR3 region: CASSSPSGFSYEQYF. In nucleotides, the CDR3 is TGTGCCAGCAGCTCCCCTAGCGGGTTCTCCTACGAGCAGTACTTC.

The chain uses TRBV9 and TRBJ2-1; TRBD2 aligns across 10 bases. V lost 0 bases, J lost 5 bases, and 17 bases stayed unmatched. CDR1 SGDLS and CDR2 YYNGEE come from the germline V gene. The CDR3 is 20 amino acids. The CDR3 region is CASSVERTSGKSAIHNEQFF. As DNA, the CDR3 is TGTGCCAGCAGCGTAGAGCGTACTAGCGGGAAGTCAGCCATCCACAATGAGCAGTTCTTC.

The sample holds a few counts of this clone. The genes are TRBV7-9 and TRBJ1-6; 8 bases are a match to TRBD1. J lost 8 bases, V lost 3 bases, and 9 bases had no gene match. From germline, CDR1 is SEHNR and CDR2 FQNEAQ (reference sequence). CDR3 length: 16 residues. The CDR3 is CASSFEQGASDSPLHF. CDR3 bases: TGTGCCAGCAGCTTTGAGCAGGGGGCTAGTGATTCACCCCTCCACTTT. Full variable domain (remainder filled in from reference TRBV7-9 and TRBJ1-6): DTGVSQNPRHKITKRGQNVTFRCDPISEHNRLYWYRQTLGQGPEFLTYFQNEAQLEKSRLLSDRFSAERPKGSFSTLEIQRTEQGDSAMYLCASSFEQGASDSPLHFGNGTRLTVT.

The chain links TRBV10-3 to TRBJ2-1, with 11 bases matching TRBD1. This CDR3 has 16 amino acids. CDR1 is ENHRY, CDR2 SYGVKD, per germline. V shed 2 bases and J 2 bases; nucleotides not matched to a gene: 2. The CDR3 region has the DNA TGTGCCATCAGTGAGGGGACAGGGGGAGCCTACAATGAGCAGTTCTTC. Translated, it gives CAISEGTGGAYNEQFF.

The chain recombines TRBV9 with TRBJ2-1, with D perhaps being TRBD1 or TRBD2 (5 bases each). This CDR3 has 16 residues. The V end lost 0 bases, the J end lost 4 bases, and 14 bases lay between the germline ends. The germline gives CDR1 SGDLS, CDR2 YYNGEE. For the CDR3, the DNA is TGTGCCAGCAGCGTAGTTGGGGACGCCATTTACAATGAGCAGTTCTTC. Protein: CASSVVGDAIYNEQFF.

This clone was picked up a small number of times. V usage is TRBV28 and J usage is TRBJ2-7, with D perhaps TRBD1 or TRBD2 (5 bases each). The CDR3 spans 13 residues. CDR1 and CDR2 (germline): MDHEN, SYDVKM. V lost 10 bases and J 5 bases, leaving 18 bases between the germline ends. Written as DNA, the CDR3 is TGTGCCACCCCGGGGAAGGGGAAGAACGAGCAGTACTTC. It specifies CATPGKGKNEQYF.

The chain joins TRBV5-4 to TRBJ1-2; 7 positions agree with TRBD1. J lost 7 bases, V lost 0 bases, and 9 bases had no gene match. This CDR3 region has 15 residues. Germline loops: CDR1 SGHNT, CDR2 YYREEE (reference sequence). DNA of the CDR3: TGTGCCAGCAGCTTGGGAGGGGGTCGGACAGGTGGCTACACCTTC. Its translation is CASSLGGGRTGGYTF.

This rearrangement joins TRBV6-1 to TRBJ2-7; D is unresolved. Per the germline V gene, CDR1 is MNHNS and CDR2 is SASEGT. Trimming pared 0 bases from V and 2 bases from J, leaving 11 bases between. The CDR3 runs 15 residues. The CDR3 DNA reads TGTGCCAGCAGTGAAGCCCCGACAAGGACCTACGAGCAGTACTTC. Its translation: CASSEAPTRTYEQYF.

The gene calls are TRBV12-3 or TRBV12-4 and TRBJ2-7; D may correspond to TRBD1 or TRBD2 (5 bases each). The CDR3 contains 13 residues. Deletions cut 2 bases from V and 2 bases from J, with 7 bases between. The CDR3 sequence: CASSLRDPYEQYF. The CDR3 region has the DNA TGTGCCAGCAGTTTAAGGGACCCCTACGAGCAGTACTTC.